Given below is one T cell receptor beta chain in context. Its cognate antigen has yet to be identified. Base qualities are not recorded, but no much larger clone differs from it by a single base. The data are from a study of cytotoxic CD8 clonotypes in ibrutinib-treated CLL (dated by TCRdb to the early 2020s). About the full investigation: The cohort included roughly 15 treatment-naive and about a dozen relapsed/refractory patients; around 17 were IGHV unmutated. Partial responses were observed in 24 patients and complete responses in 2; after a median follow-up of 68 months, remission was maintained in around 14 patients and progression was observed in 12. Response samples were obtained after a median of around eleven months of treatment, with a range of about 6 to 36 months. On average, each sample yielded 250,000 to 300,000 productive templates and tens of thousands of productive rearrangements. Longitudinal samples were obtainable from about 30% of the roughly 90 participants in the trial. Cryopreserved peripheral blood mononuclear cells were obtained prior to treatment, at the time of response, and at either disease progression or sustained remission. Beyond this particular receptor, the publication reports: Lymph node repertoires were not examined, and the timing of sampling was not matched between patients in sustained remission and those whose disease progressed. At baseline, clonality was higher than in age-matched healthy donors and showed a strong correlation with circulating CD8+ T-cell counts. Public clonotypes were rare and either shrank or stayed stable during treatment, and the rise in clonality at ibrutinib response reflected expansion of private clonotypes. Clonality increased at ibrutinib response, stayed stable in sustained remission, and fell back toward baseline at progression.

The goal of deep resolution MiSeq sequencing was a depth between 1 in 1 million and 1 in 200,000 T cells, and coverage averaged 10x per clonotype. The immunoSEQ hsTCRB Kit was used to generate the TCR beta libraries. As for how the authors treated the data: Data were analyzed with ImmunoSEQ Data Assistant and ImmunoSEQ Analyzer, with V, D and J genes assigned per IMGT definitions. Clonality, which ranges from 0 to 1, was calculated as one minus the normalized Shannon entropy of productive rearrangement frequencies. Only overrepresented clonotypes making up at least 0.05% of each patient's repertoire were included in the public clonotype analysis. More than ten age-matched healthy donor repertoires from immuneACCESS were used as controls for clonality. TCRdb holds this immuneACCESS table with in-frame rearrangements only. Some clones are missing; in checked studies, unresolved V genes explain under half, and the rest has no known cause. Clonal size and the V and J genes are those of that table, whereas D and trimming came from the DNA. This sample lists some 290,000 clones; approximately 80% were detected once. The ten largest make up about 6.3% of the sample.

For TCR beta library preparation, around 2 micrograms of genomic DNA were isolated from cryopreserved PBMCs. Longitudinal blood samples from CLL patients on ibrutinib monotherapy underwent high-throughput TCR beta sequencing. The patients took part in an open-label, single-center phase 2 trial of ibrutinib monotherapy. CDR1 and CDR2 were assigned from the germline V gene as SGHTA and FQGNSA. The V end gives up 5 bases and the J end 1 base, leaving 6 bases in the junction not matched to a gene. From the cysteine through the phenylalanine, the CDR3 covers 15 amino acids. This entry keeps only the CDR3 DNA: 45 bases, framed from base 1.

The starting material was PBMCs, obtained before ibrutinib treatment. This clonotype was sampled from a human donor with chronic lymphocytic leukemia. The sequence joins TRBV7-2 to TRBJ2-7; TRBD2 fits 9 bases in the junction. Here the CDR3 is given as CASSIRLAESYEQYF. The nucleotide sequence is TGTGCCAGCAGCATAAGACTAGCGGAGTCCTACGAGCAGTACTTC.